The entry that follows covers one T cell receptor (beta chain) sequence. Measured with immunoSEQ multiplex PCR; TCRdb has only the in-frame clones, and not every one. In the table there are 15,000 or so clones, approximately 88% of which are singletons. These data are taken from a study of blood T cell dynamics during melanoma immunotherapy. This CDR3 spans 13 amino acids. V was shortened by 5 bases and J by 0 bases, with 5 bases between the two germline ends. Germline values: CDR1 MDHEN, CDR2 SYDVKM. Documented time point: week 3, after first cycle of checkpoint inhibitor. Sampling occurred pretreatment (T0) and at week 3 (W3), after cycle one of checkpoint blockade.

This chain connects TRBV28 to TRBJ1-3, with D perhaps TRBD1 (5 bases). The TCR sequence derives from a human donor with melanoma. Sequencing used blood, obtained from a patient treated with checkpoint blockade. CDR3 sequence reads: CASSRGSGNTIYF. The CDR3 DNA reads TGTGCCAGCAGTAGGGGCTCTGGAAACACCATATATTTT.